Below are 27 T cell receptor beta chains sequenced from a single sample in a study of patients and donors after allogeneic stem cell transplantation. TCRdb called the RT-PCR reads again in MiXCR, with one record for every CDR3 protein. Of approximately 60,000 distinct CDR3 sequences in the sample, about an eighth were seen once. Source material: blood, either unsorted or a sorted T cell fraction (not recorded which). These TCRs come from a human donor who was either an allogeneic HSCT recipient or a stem cell or donor lymphocyte infusion donor (not recorded which). It is not recorded whose cells these are; they may come from a transplant donor.

The rearrangement links TRBV5-1 to TRBJ1-1, with no clear D. Trimming shortened V by 1 base and J by 0 bases, and 7 bases separated the two germline ends. The CDR3 totals 14 residues. Per the germline V gene, CDR1 is SGHRS and CDR2 is YFSETQ. In nucleotides, the CDR3 is TGCGCCAGCAGCTTGTCGCAGATGAACACTGAAGCTTTCTTT. This translates into CASSLSQMNTEAFF.

This clonotype turned up a few times. The chain has TRBV6-5 and TRBJ2-1, with D unclear. In germline, CDR1 is MNHEY, CDR2 SVGAGI. The CDR3 spans 15 residues. V was cut by 4 bases and J by 0 bases, with 10 bases left in between. The CDR3 sequence is CASSLAPSSYNEQFF. DNA for the CDR3: TGTGCCAGCAGTTTAGCACCGAGCTCCTACAATGAGCAGTTCTTC.

The chain recombines TRBV6-5 with TRBJ2-3; D is unclear. V was shortened by 2 bases and J by 3 bases, with 9 bases between the two germline ends. The CDR3 loop spans 14 amino acids. Germline values: CDR1 MNHEY, CDR2 SVGAGI. The CDR3 is CASSYVGVTDTQYF. The CDR3 DNA reads TGTGCCAGCAGTTACGTTGGAGTAACAGATACGCAGTATTTT.

Only a few counts were recorded for this clonotype. This chain links TRBV25-1 with TRBJ2-3; 9 bases agree with TRBD2. This CDR3 has 17 residues. Germline V gene lookup returns CDR1 MGHDK and CDR2 SYGVNS. V trimming: 1 base; J trimming: 1 base; junction bases outside the gene matches: 6. CDR3 coding DNA: TGTGCCAGCAGTGAATTCGCGGGAGGGCTACGCACAGATACGCAGTATTTT. This codes for CASSEFAGGLRTDTQYF.

This clonotype was observed a handful of times. This chain uses TRBV24-1 with TRBJ2-1; no clear D gene. CDR1 is KGHDR, CDR2 SFDVKD, per germline. This CDR3 is built from 17 residues. Trimming cost V 4 bases and J 5 bases, with 20 bases left between them. The CDR3 region has the DNA TGTGCCACCAGTGACAGAACGTCGGGCTCGATTGACAATGAGCAGTTCTTC. Amino acid sequence: CATSDRTSGSIDNEQFF.

The chain joins TRBV29-1 to TRBJ1-2; possibly TRBD1 for D (6 bases). Germline CDR1 SQVTM, CDR2 ANQGSEA. The CDR3 loop spans 14 amino acids. The germline V and J ends were trimmed by 6 bases and 3 bases, with 17 bases remaining between them. As DNA, the CDR3 is TGCAGCGTGTCACCGGACAGCCGAGACTATGGCTACACCTTC. As protein: CSVSPDSRDYGYTF.

In its sample, this clonotype was seen a few times. The chain couples TRBV6-5 to TRBJ2-5; 9 nucleotides line up with TRBD1. From germline, CDR1 is MNHEY and CDR2 SVGAGI. The CDR3 totals 16 residues. V trimming: 0 bases; J trimming: 3 bases; junction bases outside the gene matches: 5. The CDR3 loop is CASSYSKRTGEETQYF. The CDR3 region has the DNA TGTGCCAGCAGTTACTCGAAAAGGACAGGGGAAGAGACCCAGTACTTC.

CDR3 nucleotides: TGTGCCAGCAGCTCCCTCCCCTCAGGGGCCGCAAGTAACACTGAAGCTTTCTTT. Translation: CASSSLPSGAASNTEAFF. The chain is built from TRBV7-3 and TRBJ1-1; tentative D call: TRBD1 (6 bases). The CDR3 runs to 18 residues. Per germline, CDR1 SGHTA and CDR2 FQGTGA. V lost 4 bases, J lost 2 bases, and 23 bases lay in between. The whole variable domain, remainder taken from reference TRBV7-3 and TRBJ1-1, is GAGVSQTPSNKVTEKGKYVELRCDPISGHTALYWYRQSLGQGPEFLIYFQGTGAADDSGLPNDRFFAVRPEGSVSTLKIQRTERGDSAVYLCASSSLPSGAASNTEAFFGQGTRLTVV.

This clonotype has a handful of counts. The gene calls are TRBV5-6 and TRBJ2-2, with D unresolved. Germline V gene lookup returns CDR1 SGHDT and CDR2 YYEEEE. The length of the CDR3 is 13 residues. The germline V and J ends were trimmed by 3 bases and 4 bases, with 7 bases remaining between them. In DNA, the CDR3 is TGTGCCAGCAGCTCCTCAGGCACCGGGGAGCTGTTTTTT. Protein sequence: CASSSSGTGELFF. Variable domain in full (rest from reference TRBV5-6 and TRBJ2-2): DAGVTQSPTHLIKTRGQQVTLRCSPKSGHDTVSWYQQALGQGPQFIFQYYEEEERQRGNFPDRFSGHQFPNYSSELNVNALLLGDSALYLCASSSSGTGELFFGEGSRLTVL.

About this clonotype itself: One end of the junction is discordant with germline, which a read error may explain. The chain uses TRBV20-1 and TRBJ1-6, with 8 bases fitting TRBD1. Germline V CDR1 and CDR2: DFQATT, SNEGSKA (reference sequence). The CDR3 loop spans 16 amino acids. In nucleotides, the CDR3 is TGCAGTGCTAGTTTAGGTGGGACAGGCCGTAATTCACCTCTCCACTTT. Residues: CSASLGGTGRNSPLHF.

The sample holds many counts of this clonotype. V is TRBV27 and J is TRBJ1-2, with 8 bases identical to TRBD1. Trimming cost V 4 bases and J 3 bases; bases outside gene matches: 4. Germline V gene lookup returns CDR1 MNHEY and CDR2 SMNVEV (reference sequence). The CDR3 spans 14 residues. In DNA form, the CDR3 reads TGTGCCAGCAGTTACAGGGGGGCATACTATGGCTACACCTTC. Translated: CASSYRGAYYGYTF.

The V gene is TRBV7-8, the J gene TRBJ1-1, with TRBD1 matching over 8 bases. The junction had 10 bases not matched to a gene; V was cut back by 2 bases and J by 5 bases. The germline CDR1 and CDR2 sequences are SGHVS and FQNEAQ. This CDR3 region has 16 residues. The CDR3 protein is CASSLQPGGLVTEAFF. The CDR3 region has the DNA TGTGCCAGCAGCTTACAACCAGGGGGCCTTGTAACTGAAGCTTTCTTT.

This clonotype was seen more than once but under ten times. The chain combines TRBV20-1 with TRBJ2-7; 7 nucleotides agree with TRBD2. In germline, CDR1 is DFQATT, CDR2 SNEGSKA (reference sequence). The CDR3 contains 14 residues. The ends lost 3 bases at V and 7 bases at J; junction bases unmatched: 12. The CDR3 loop is CSASPGLPRGEQYF. The DNA for the CDR3 is TGCAGTGCTAGCCCGGGACTACCGCGCGGGGAGCAGTACTTC.

The V gene is TRBV7-6, the J gene TRBJ2-7; D is possibly TRBD1 (5 bases). The V and J ends lost 1 base and 5 bases respectively, with 21 bases between them. The germline gives CDR1 SGHVS, CDR2 FNYEAQ. This CDR3 has 17 amino acids. DNA of the CDR3: TGTGCCAGCAGCTTAGGGACACCTTCGGAAGGTTTCCACGAGCAGTACTTC. It yields the protein CASSLGTPSEGFHEQYF.

The rearrangement uses TRBV7-6 and TRBJ2-2, with 7 bases that match TRBD1. The CDR3 contains 16 residues. Germline V CDR1 and CDR2: SGHVS, FNYEAQ. The V and J ends lost 4 bases and 2 bases, in that order; junction bases with no gene match: 7. CDR3 region: CASSYPGQTNTGELFF. Here the CDR3 DNA reads TGTGCCAGCAGCTACCCGGGACAGACCAACACCGGGGAGCTGTTTTTT.

This clonotype showed up just a few times. V is TRBV15 and J is TRBJ2-7, with 7 bases that match TRBD1. Germline trimming cut 0 bases from V and 0 bases from J; bases unmatched to any gene: 5. The germline V gene has CDR1 LNHNV and CDR2 YYDKDF (reference sequence). This CDR3 contains 16 residues. The CDR3 coding sequence is TGTGCCACCAGCAGAGAAGCCGGGACAGCCTCCTACGAGCAGTACTTC. Residues: CATSREAGTASYEQYF.

The table lists this clonotype with many counts. The rearrangement uses TRBV20-1 and TRBJ1-1; the D gene is possibly TRBD1 (6 bases). The germline CDR1 and CDR2 sequences are DFQATT and SNEGSKA (reference sequence). The CDR3 runs 12 residues. V was clipped by 6 bases and J by 5 bases, with 13 bases between them. DNA of the CDR3: TGCAGTGCCCGGGCAGGGGCGACTGAAGCTTTCTTT. It specifies CSARAGATEAFF.

In its sample, this clonotype was seen a few times. This rearrangement joins TRBV5-1 to TRBJ2-5; maybe TRBD1 (5 bases). Trimming cost V 5 bases and J 5 bases, with 10 bases left between them. Germline V gene sequence: CDR1 SGHRS, CDR2 YFSETQ. The CDR3 is 12 amino acids. As DNA, the CDR3 is TGCGCCAGCAGTATTAGGGGCGAGACCCAGTACTTC. Protein: CASSIRGETQYF.

The CDR3 DNA sequence: TGCAGCGTTGAAGACATAGGACAGGGAATCTACGAGCAGTACTTC. This sequence encodes CSVEDIGQGIYEQYF. The J gene is TRBJ2-7, the V gene TRBV29-1, with 8 bases identical to TRBD1. V was pared by 0 bases and J by 3 bases, with 7 bases of the junction left unmatched. This CDR3 region has 15 residues. Germline V gene data show CDR1 as SQVTM and CDR2 as ANQGSEA.

The chain couples TRBV10-3 to TRBJ1-3, with D possibly matching TRBD1 (5 bases). V dropped 2 bases and J dropped 1 base, with 9 bases sitting between them. This CDR3 region has 15 residues. Germline V gene sequence: CDR1 ENHRY, CDR2 SYGVKD. Here the CDR3 reads CAISEPGGSGNTIYF. The CDR3 DNA sequence: TGTGCCATCAGTGAGCCTGGGGGATCTGGAAACACCATATATTTT.

The rearrangement joins TRBV10-3 to TRBJ2-3; TRBD2 matches 8 bases. The J segment lost 1 base and the V segment lost 4 bases, leaving 1 base of the junction unmatched. This CDR3 has 14 amino acids. From germline, CDR1 is ENHRY and CDR2 SYGVKD. This chain's CDR3 is CAISAAGGTDTQYF. The DNA for the CDR3 is TGTGCCATCAGTGCAGCGGGAGGCACAGATACGCAGTATTTT.

This clonotype was seen at least ten times. The chain links TRBV7-9 to TRBJ1-2; D possibly corresponds to TRBD1 (5 bases). Trimming removed 4 bases at V and 6 bases at J, with 12 bases between. Germline values: CDR1 SEHNR, CDR2 FQNEAQ (reference sequence). This CDR3 contains 13 residues. The CDR3 loop is CASSSTEEDGYTF. The CDR3 DNA sequence: TGTGCCAGCAGCTCGACAGAAGAAGATGGCTACACCTTC.

This clonotype was detected once. The chain links TRBV3-1 to TRBJ1-4, with a possible D match to TRBD1 (5 bases). This CDR3 contains 16 residues. Germline loops: CDR1 LGHDT, CDR2 YNNKEL (reference sequence). Trimming removed 7 bases from V and 9 bases from J, with 24 bases in between. CDR3 bases: TGTGCCAGCAATCAAGGCCAGGGCCTCTCGGAAAAAAAACTGTTTTTT. It translates to CASNQGQGLSEKKLFF.

This clonotype appeared a few times. V is TRBV6-2 or TRBV6-3 and J is TRBJ2-7, with D possibly matching TRBD2 (6 bases). Trimming shortened V by 0 bases and J by 3 bases, and 12 bases separated the two germline ends. The CDR3 has 15 residues. Germline lookup yields CDR1 MNHEY and CDR2 SVGEGT. The CDR3, as DNA: TGTGCCAGCAGTTACTCTAGCGGAGGGGTCTACGAGCAGTACTTC. This codes for CASSYSSGGVYEQYF.

This clonotype showed up just a few times. CDR3 loop: CAISDPPGGYTDTQYF. The CDR3 nucleotides are TGTGCCATCAGTGACCCACCAGGCGGCTACACAGATACGCAGTATTTT. V usage is TRBV10-3 and J usage is TRBJ2-3; D is unclear. Trimming removed 3 bases at V and 2 bases at J, with 15 bases between. The length of the CDR3 is 16 residues. Germline V gene lookup returns CDR1 ENHRY and CDR2 SYGVKD.

This clonotype was seen a few times. The genes are TRBV3-1 and TRBJ2-7, with D perhaps TRBD1 (6 bases). This CDR3 has 16 amino acids. Germline V gene data show CDR1 as LGHDT and CDR2 as YNNKEL (reference sequence). With 1 base removed from V and 3 bases from J, the gap between germline ends came to 16 bases. This CDR3 reads CASSQADSLRLYEQYF. CDR3 nucleotide sequence: TGTGCCAGCAGCCAAGCGGACAGCCTTCGTCTCTACGAGCAGTACTTC.

This chain joins TRBV12-3 or TRBV12-4 and TRBJ2-3; D gene uncertain. V dropped 6 bases and J dropped 6 bases, with 10 bases sitting between them. This CDR3 region has 12 residues. In DNA form, the CDR3 reads TGTGCCAGCAGACGCCCCATCGATACGCAGTATTTT. It specifies CASRRPIDTQYF.